This TCR beta chain derives from a study of T cells after yellow fever vaccination. Study-level background: For low cell numbers, libraries were made with SMART-Seq v4 Ultra Low Input.

This clonotype was detected only a few times. One entry per CDR3 protein results from TCRdb running MiXCR on the 5' RACE reads. The repertoire includes about 360,000 distinct CDR3 sequences, around 6.5% of them detected once, and over 12% sits in the top ten. This CDR3 has 17 residues. V lost 5 bases and J lost 3, with 23 bases in between. CDR1 is SGHTA and CDR2 is FQGNSA in the germline V gene. This chain uses TRBV7-2 with TRBJ2-7; possibly TRBD1 for D (6 bases). Sequences were derived from PBMCs, sampled 5 days after the yellow fever booster vaccination. The TCR originated in a man between 25 and 39 years old who received the YFV17D yellow fever vaccine. The CDR3 reads CASSLSFYGQPNYEQYF. CDR3 bases: TGTGCCAGCAGCCTTAGTTTCTATGGACAGCCGAACTACGAGCAGTACTTC.